Presented here are 7 T cell receptor beta chains from one specimen sequenced in a study of blood T cell repertoires in COVID-19. Generated by immunoSEQ multiplex PCR, the TCRdb table keeps only in-frame clones and is missing some. The sample records roughly 200,000 clones, over 70% being singletons. Sequencing was carried out using peripheral blood. Source of these receptors: an elderly woman with acute or convalescent COVID-19.

The chain employs TRBV30 and TRBJ2-7; D not resolved. CDR3 length: 14 residues. The germline gives CDR1 GTSNPN, CDR2 SVGIG (reference sequence). Deletions cut 1 base from V and 0 bases from J, with 10 bases between. In DNA, the CDR3 is TGTGCCTGGAGTGAAGACTCCTTCTCCTACGAGCAGTACTTC. It codes for CAWSEDSFSYEQYF.

This clone was seen once. This chain joins TRBV9 and TRBJ1-3, with D perhaps matching TRBD1 (6 bases). V was shortened by 0 bases and J by 4 bases, with 11 bases between the two germline ends. This CDR3 has 15 amino acids. Looked up from germline, CDR1 is SGDLS and CDR2 is YYNGEE. The CDR3 spells CASSVDEGQGNTIYF. Here the CDR3 DNA reads TGTGCCAGCAGCGTAGACGAGGGACAAGGAAACACCATATATTTT.

The genes are TRBV14 and TRBJ1-1; D unclear. The CDR3 has 13 residues. Germline V gene sequence: CDR1 SGHDN, CDR2 FVKESK. Trimming took 4 bases from V and 3 from J, leaving 9 bases between them. CDR3 coding DNA: TGTGCCAGCAGCCTAACAGATTACACTGAAGCTTTCTTT. Translating gives CASSLTDYTEAFF.

The gene calls are TRBV5-4 and TRBJ2-6, with D unclear. Germline values: CDR1 SGHNT, CDR2 YYREEE (reference sequence). The CDR3 has 14 residues. V was cut by 2 bases and J by 2 bases, with 5 bases left in between. The DNA of the CDR3 is TGTGCCAGCAGCTTTAATACTGGGGCCAACGTCCTGACTTTC. Protein sequence: CASSFNTGANVLTF.

The chain recombines TRBV5-1 with TRBJ2-7, with a possible D match to TRBD1 (5 bases). CDR1 is SGHRS, CDR2 YFSETQ, per germline. The CDR3 loop spans 14 amino acids. The V end was cut by 3 bases, the J end by 6 bases, with 16 bases between. The CDR3, as DNA: TGCGCCAGCAGCTCCCTGGACACGACCGGCGAGCAGTACTTC. Encoded protein: CASSSLDTTGEQYF.

This clone was seen just once. The V and J genes are TRBV9 and TRBJ2-1, with 9 bases that match TRBD2. CDR3 size: 15 residues. After removal of 4 bases from V and 9 bases from J, the junction contained 11 bases not matched to a gene. Germline CDR1 is SGDLS and CDR2 is YYNGEE. The CDR3, as DNA: TGTGCCAGCAGCTCTGCGGGAGCGGGGGGAGGTGAGCAGTTCTTC. This translates into CASSSAGAGGGEQFF.

J is TRBJ2-7 and V is TRBV9; 8 bases are a match to TRBD1. The germline gives CDR1 SGDLS, CDR2 YYNGEE. V gave up 4 bases and J gave up 2 bases; unmatched junction bases: 5. This CDR3 is 14 amino acids long. The DNA for the CDR3 is TGTGCCAGCAGCCGCCGGGACAGGACCTACGAGCAGTACTTC. It codes for CASSRRDRTYEQYF.